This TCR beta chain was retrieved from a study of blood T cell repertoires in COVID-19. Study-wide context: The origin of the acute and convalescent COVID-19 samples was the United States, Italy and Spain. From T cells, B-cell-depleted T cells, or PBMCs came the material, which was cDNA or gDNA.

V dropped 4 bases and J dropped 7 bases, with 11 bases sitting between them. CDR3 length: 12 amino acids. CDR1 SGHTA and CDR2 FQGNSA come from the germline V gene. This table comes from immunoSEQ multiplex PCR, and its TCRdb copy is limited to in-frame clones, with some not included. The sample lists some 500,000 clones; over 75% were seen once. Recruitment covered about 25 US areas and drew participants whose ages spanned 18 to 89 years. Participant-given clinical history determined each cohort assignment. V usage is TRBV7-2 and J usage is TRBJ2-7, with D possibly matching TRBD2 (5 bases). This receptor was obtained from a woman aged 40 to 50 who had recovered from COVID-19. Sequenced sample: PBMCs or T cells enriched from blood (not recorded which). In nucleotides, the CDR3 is TGTGCCAGCAGCTCTAGCATCGGGGAGCAGTACTTC. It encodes CASSSSIGEQYF.